This TCR beta chain was sequenced in a study of blood T cells in healthy people across ages. General study results and limits: Strong correlation was found linking TCR beta diversity to naive T cell percentage. There was no known CMV status for donors, so expanded clonotype changes were possibly confounded.

There are 15 residues in the CDR3. Losses at the gene ends were 4 bases for V and 7 bases for J; bases not matched to a gene: 8. Per germline, CDR1 LGHNA and CDR2 YSLEER. Regarding this clonotype: Its antigen remains unidentified.

The second PCR ran about 6 to 12 cycles with a sample-barcoded 5' primer and J-beta primers. Each cDNA molecule received a tag from a template-switch adaptor that had 12 random nucleotides. One entry per CDR3 protein results from TCRdb running MiXCR on the 5' RACE reads. The sample consists of about a million distinct CDR3 sequences, about 48% of them appearing once. The origin of this receptor is a man aged 25 to 45 in good health. This chain connects TRBV4-3 to TRBJ2-1; 9 bases match TRBD2. Sequenced sample: blood. This CDR3 reads CASSLGGTSLNEQFF. CDR3 nucleotide sequence: TGCGCCAGCAGCCTAGGAGGGACTAGCTTAAATGAGCAGTTCTTC.